This is a list of T cell receptor beta chains from one sample in a study of a mutant IDH1 vaccine in newly diagnosed glioma. No antigens are known for them. Here immunoSEQ multiplex PCR was the method, and the copy in TCRdb shows in-frame clones only, minus some. The data hold 60,000 to 65,000 clones, with roughly 87% observed a single time. Sequenced here: PBMCs, sampled from a glioma patient whose treatment included an IDH1 peptide vaccine. The origin of the receptors is a man aged 25-40 years with glioma. Each CDR3 is given with its conserved first and last residue. D genes are given only for firm matches. Expanded clones get a size class; other rows say once, few or many, or leave the size out.

j_call d_call v_call clone_size cdr3_nt cdr3_aa
TRBJ1-2 . TRBV7-9 . TGTGCCAGCAGCTTTACGACAGCGAACTATGGCTACACCTTC CASSFTTANYGYTF
TRBJ2-6 . TRBV5-4 . TGTGCCAGCAGCAAAGGAGGGTACTCTGGGGCCAACGTCCTGACTTTC CASSKGGYSGANVLTF
TRBJ1-6 TRBD1 TRBV13 . TGTGCCAGCAGCTTAGTACCACAGGGGAATTCACCCCTCCACTTT CASSLVPQGNSPLHF
TRBJ2-1 . TRBV5-5 . TGTGCCAGCAGCCTCCGGCGGGCGGGATACAATGAGCAGTTCTTC CASSLRRAGYNEQFF
TRBJ2-1 . TRBV2 . TGTGCCAGCAGTGAATGGGCTAGCTTGGACAATGAGCAGTTCTTC CASSEWASLDNEQFF
TRBJ2-5 TRBD2 TRBV10-2 . TGCGCCAGCAGTGAGTCATCGGGGGGAAAAGGGGAGACCCAGTACTTC CASSESSGGKGETQYF
TRBJ2-3 . TRBV6-1 . TGTGCCAGCAGCAGGACAGCTAGCACAGATACGCAGTATTTT CASSRTASTDTQYF
TRBJ2-7 . TRBV4-1 . TGCGCCAGCAGCCTCCGGGACAACGAGCAGTACTTC CASSLRDNEQYF
TRBJ1-2 . TRBV10-2 . TGCGCCAGCCGACCCGACAGGACCTATGGCTACACCTTC CASRPDRTYGYTF
TRBJ2-7 . TRBV6-5 . TGTGCCAGCAGTTACTCGCACGGATCCTACGAGCAGTACTTC CASSYSHGSYEQYF
TRBJ2-7 . TRBV10-1 . TGCGCCAGGGCTCCGTACGAGCAGTACTTC CARAPYEQYF
TRBJ2-2 . TRBV7-9 once TGTGCCACTCGCCCCCGTTTGTTAAATACCGGGGAGCTGTTTTTT CATRPRLLNTGELFF
TRBJ2-3 TRBD2 TRBV6-6 . TGTGCCAGCAGGTTCGGGGGGGCGGCAGATACGCAGTATTTT CASRFGGAADTQYF
TRBJ1-2 . TRBV7-8 . TGTGCCAGCAGTACCGCGAGCGGCTATGGCTACACCTTC CASSTASGYGYTF
TRBJ1-2 TRBD1 TRBV7-9 once TGTGCCAGCAGCTTAGCCGCACAGGGGGGCTATGGCTACACCTTC CASSLAAQGGYGYTF
TRBJ1-2 TRBD1 TRBV13 . TGTGCCAGCAGCCCAGGGGGCTATGGCTACACCTTC CASSPGGYGYTF
TRBJ1-4 . TRBV6-1 few TGTGCCAGTACTGAAGATCCCGGCCGAGAAAAACTGTTTTTT CASTEDPGREKLFF
TRBJ2-3 . TRBV6-5 few TGTGCCAGCAGTTATCGTCCCTCTGGGGATACGCAGTATTTT CASSYRPSGDTQYF
TRBJ1-6 . TRBV4-1 . TGCGCCAGCACCCGGGCCGCCGAAAATTCACCCCTCCACTTT CASTRAAENSPLHF
TRBJ2-1 TRBD1 TRBV2 . TGTGCCAGCACCACGGGACAGGGGGTTGATAATGAGCAGTTCTTC CASTTGQGVDNEQFF
TRBJ1-1 . TRBV16 . TGTGCCAGCAGCCCTCAACTTGGAGCTTTCTTT CASSPQLGAFF
TRBJ1-1 . TRBV11-2 . TGTGCCAGCAGCTTAGAGTGGGGCGCGGGAAACACTGAAGCTTTCTTT CASSLEWGAGNTEAFF
TRBJ1-1 . TRBV4-1 once TGCGCCAGCAGCCAAGGTGAACAGACAAACACTGAAGCTTTCTTT CASSQGEQTNTEAFF
TRBJ1-3 TRBD1 TRBV14 once TGTGCCAGCAGCCAAGCTTACAGGGGAACTGGAAACACCATATATTTT CASSQAYRGTGNTIYF
TRBJ1-2 . TRBV11-3 . TGTGCCAGCAGCACCACAGGTCGGGGCTACACCTTC CASSTTGRGYTF
TRBJ2-7 . TRBV21-1 . TGTGCCAGCAGCAAAGGCCTTGGATGCGAGCAGTACTTC CASSKGLGCEQYF
TRBJ2-1 . TRBV15 . TGTGCCACCAGAGAGGGGATAGGAAGAAAAGGTGGTGAGCAGTTCTTC CATREGIGRKGGEQFF
TRBJ1-3 . TRBV18 . TGTGCCAGCTCACCAGGGTCTGGAAACACCATATATTTT CASSPGSGNTIYF
TRBJ2-5 . TRBV5-8 . TGTGCCAGCAGCTTGGTGCTAGCTGGGGAGACCCAGTACTTC CASSLVLAGETQYF
TRBJ2-7 TRBD1 TRBV23-1 once TGCGCCAGCAGCTCTCCCGGGGACAGGGTCGTCTCCTACGAGCAGTACTTC CASSSPGDRVVSYEQYF
TRBJ1-1 TRBD1 TRBV19 . TGTGCCACAACGACAGGGGGCACTGAAGCTTTCTTT CATTTGGTEAFF
TRBJ2-2 . TRBV5-4 once TGTGCCAGCAGCGACTACACCGGGGAGCTGTTTTTT CASSDYTGELFF
TRBJ2-5 TRBD2 TRBV5-1 . TGCGCCAGCAGACTAGCGGAGCTACAAGAGACCCAGTACTTC CASRLAELQETQYF
TRBJ2-3 TRBD1 TRBV14 . TGTGCCAGCAGCCAACCCCTGGGACAGGGGATTATAGATACGCAGTATTTT CASSQPLGQGIIDTQYF
TRBJ2-2 . TRBV29-1 . TGCAGCGTTGTAGTGGGGCACCACACCGGGGAGCTGTTTTTT CSVVVGHHTGELFF
TRBJ1-2 . TRBV7-9 . TGTGCCAGCAGCTTAGCGGGAGGGATCTTTGGCTACACCTTC CASSLAGGIFGYTF
TRBJ2-3 . TRBV29-1 . TGCAGCACTCAAGCGGCAGGGGAAAACACAGATACGCAGTATTTT CSTQAAGENTDTQYF
TRBJ1-5 . TRBV19 . TGTGCCAGTAGACCCTTGGGGACGGGCAATCAGCCCCAGCATTTT CASRPLGTGNQPQHF
TRBJ2-2 . TRBV5-4 once TGTGCCAGCAGTCGTACAGGGAAATCGTACACCGGGGAGCTGTTTTTT CASSRTGKSYTGELFF
TRBJ2-3 . TRBV6-1 . TGTGCCAGCGCTGGTTGGGGTGGCGGCACAGATACGCAGTATTTT CASAGWGGGTDTQYF